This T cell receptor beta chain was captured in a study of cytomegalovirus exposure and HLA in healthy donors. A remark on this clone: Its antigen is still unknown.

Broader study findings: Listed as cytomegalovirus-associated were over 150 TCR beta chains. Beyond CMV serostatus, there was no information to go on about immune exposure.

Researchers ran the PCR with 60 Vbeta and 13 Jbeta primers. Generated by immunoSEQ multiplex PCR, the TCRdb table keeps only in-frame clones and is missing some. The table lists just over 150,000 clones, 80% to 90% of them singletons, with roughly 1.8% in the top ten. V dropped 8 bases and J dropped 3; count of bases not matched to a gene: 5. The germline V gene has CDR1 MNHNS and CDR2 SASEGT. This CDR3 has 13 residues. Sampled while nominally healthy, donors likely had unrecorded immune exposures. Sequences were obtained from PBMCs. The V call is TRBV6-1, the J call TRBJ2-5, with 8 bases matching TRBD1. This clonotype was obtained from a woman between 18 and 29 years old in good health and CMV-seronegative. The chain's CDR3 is CASSWTGKETQYF. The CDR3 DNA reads TGTGCCAGCTCATGGACAGGGAAAGAGACCCAGTACTTC.